These 18 T cell receptor beta chains were sequenced from one sample in a study of cytomegalovirus exposure and HLA in healthy donors. The assay was immunoSEQ multiplex PCR, and TCRdb's table has in-frame clones only and misses some. The sample consists of 110,000 to 150,000 clones, roughly nine tenths of them appearing once. The sequenced sample consisted of PBMCs. These receptors all stem from a man younger than 30 in good health and CMV-seronegative.

This clone was seen once. The gene calls are TRBV27 and TRBJ2-3; D gene unclear. The CDR3 sequence is 16 residues long. Trimming took off 2 bases at V and 1 base at J, with 13 bases between the two ends. Germline V gene data show CDR1 as MNHEY and CDR2 as SMNVEV (reference sequence). The CDR3 region is CASSLRGIDGTDTQYF. The CDR3 DNA reads TGTGCCAGCAGTTTACGAGGTATAGATGGCACAGATACGCAGTATTTT.

In this sample, this clone turned up once. V and J are TRBV5-4 and TRBJ2-3, with 7 bases fitting TRBD2. The CDR3 contains 17 residues. V was pared by 2 bases and J by 0 bases, with 9 bases of the junction left unmatched. The germline V gene has CDR1 SGHNT and CDR2 YYREEE (reference sequence). The CDR3 spells CASSFKVGGSSTDTQYF. In DNA form, the CDR3 reads TGTGCCAGCAGCTTTAAGGTGGGGGGGTCTAGCACAGATACGCAGTATTTT.

The rearrangement joins TRBV27 to TRBJ2-5, with D perhaps TRBD1 (6 bases). CDR3 size: 16 residues. Deletions cut 5 bases from V and 4 bases from J, with 20 bases between. Looked up from germline, CDR1 is MNHEY and CDR2 is SMNVEV (reference sequence). CDR3: CASSRDRPVQGETQYF. In nucleotides, the CDR3 is TGTGCCAGCAGTAGAGACCGTCCGGTACAGGGAGAGACCCAGTACTTC.

CDR3 coding DNA: TGTGCCAGCGGCCCGGCGGATAGCAATCAGCCCCAGCATTTT. Protein sequence: CASGPADSNQPQHF. This chain uses TRBV6-6 with TRBJ1-5; D not resolved. CDR3 length equals 14 residues. The germline V and J ends were trimmed by 8 bases and 0 bases, with 11 bases remaining between them. Germline lookup yields CDR1 MNHNY and CDR2 SVGAGI (reference sequence).

The chain recombines TRBV5-1 with TRBJ1-2; no clear D gene. The germline V gene encodes CDR1 SGHRS and CDR2 YFSETQ. There are 17 residues in the CDR3. Trimming took 0 bases from V and 0 from J, leaving 15 bases between them. The CDR3 DNA is TGCGCCAGCAGCTTGGGGGCCCTCTTGTCCCCTAACTATGGCTACACCTTC. It specifies CASSLGALLSPNYGYTF.

The chain carries TRBV4-1 and TRBJ1-2; D uncertain. The CDR3 sequence is 17 residues long. V lost 1 base to trimming and J lost 2 bases, with 17 bases between them. Germline V gene lookup returns CDR1 MGHRA and CDR2 YSYEKL. CDR3 sequence (DNA): TGCGCCAGCAGCCAAGTAGTCAGCGAGAGAACAAACTATGGCTACACCTTC. This codes for CASSQVVSERTNYGYTF.

The V call is TRBV10-3, the J call TRBJ1-2; TRBD1 aligns across 7 bases. CDR3 length: 12 amino acids. Germline CDR1 ENHRY, CDR2 SYGVKD. V shed 9 bases, J shed 4 bases, and the junction held 5 bases outside the gene matches. The CDR3 reads CAIGTEPYGYTF. As DNA, the CDR3 is TGTGCCATTGGGACAGAGCCCTATGGCTACACCTTC.

This clone was seen a few times. The J gene is TRBJ2-7, the V gene TRBV5-1, with D possibly matching TRBD1 (6 bases). Germline V CDR1 and CDR2: SGHRS, YFSETQ. V dropped 0 bases and J dropped 1 base, with 14 bases sitting between them. CDR3 size: 16 residues. CDR3 DNA sequence: TGCGCCAGCAGCTTGGCCAGGGGTCACCCTTCCTACGAGCAGTACTTC. It codes for CASSLARGHPSYEQYF.

This chain links TRBV4-1 with TRBJ1-2; 7 bases agree with TRBD1. Germline V lookup: CDR1 MGHRA, CDR2 YSYEKL. The CDR3 spans 15 residues. V lost 2 bases to trimming and J lost 4 bases; unmatched junction nucleotides: 7. CDR3 residues: CASSQSTGISYGYTF. CDR3 sequence (DNA): TGCGCCAGCAGCCAATCGACAGGGATCAGCTATGGCTACACCTTC.

J is TRBJ2-3 and V is TRBV4-2; D not resolved. This CDR3 region has 14 residues. The germline V and J ends were trimmed by 4 bases and 4 bases, with 12 bases remaining between them. Germline CDR1 is LGHNA and CDR2 is YNFKEQ. CDR3 loop: CASSRWQEPDTQYF. The CDR3 DNA sequence: TGTGCCAGCAGCCGGTGGCAGGAACCAGATACGCAGTATTTT.

The chain carries TRBV7-3 and TRBJ2-7, with D possibly being TRBD2 (5 bases). Between the trimmed V and J ends, which lost 5 bases and 6 bases, there was a span of 17 bases. The CDR3 length is 14 residues. Germline V gene sequence: CDR1 SGHTA, CDR2 FQGTGA. CDR3 amino acids: CASSLNGDLGEQYF. CDR3 nucleotides: TGTGCCAGCAGCCTAAACGGGGATCTAGGCGAGCAGTACTTC.

The chain employs TRBV4-3 and TRBJ2-2, with 8 bases identical to TRBD2. With 1 base clipped from V and 4 bases from J, the junction kept 5 bases outside the gene matches. Per the germline V gene, CDR1 is LGHNA and CDR2 is YSLEER. The CDR3 loop spans 16 amino acids. The CDR3 DNA follows: TGCGCCAGCAGCCAAGGTGGCCTAGCGGGCACCGGGGAGCTGTTTTTT. This sequence encodes CASSQGGLAGTGELFF.

The chain links TRBV5-4 to TRBJ1-2, with 12 bases lining up with TRBD1. The CDR3 has 15 residues. V lost 2 bases to trimming and J lost 8 bases; unmatched junction nucleotides: 7. Looked up from germline, CDR1 is SGHNT and CDR2 is YYREEE (reference sequence). The CDR3 DNA is TGTGCCAGCAGCTTACGACGGGACAGGGGGCCCGGCTACACCTTC. This sequence encodes CASSLRRDRGPGYTF.

This chain connects TRBV30 to TRBJ2-1; 11 bases match TRBD2. This CDR3 has 14 amino acids. With 2 bases clipped from V and 7 bases from J, the junction kept 4 bases outside the gene matches. CDR1 is GTSNPN, CDR2 SVGIG, per germline (reference sequence). CDR3 protein: CAWSPRTSGNEQFF. The DNA for the CDR3 is TGTGCCTGGAGTCCAAGGACTAGCGGGAATGAGCAGTTCTTC.

Written as DNA, the CDR3 is TGTGCCATCAGTGAGTCTGGCGGGGCCACCGGGGAGCTGTTTTTT. Protein product: CAISESGGATGELFF. The gene calls are TRBV10-3 and TRBJ2-2; the D gene is possibly TRBD2 (6 bases). Germline CDR1 is ENHRY and CDR2 is SYGVKD. This CDR3 is 15 amino acids long. Trimming pared 0 bases from V and 4 bases from J, leaving 9 bases between.

Here the CDR3 reads CASGFQPEGSPHTDTQYF. The DNA of the CDR3 is TGTGCTAGTGGTTTCCAGCCCGAGGGCAGCCCCCACACAGATACGCAGTATTTT. The chain carries TRBV12-5 and TRBJ2-3; weak D call: TRBD2 (5 bases). CDR3 size: 18 residues. From germline, CDR1 is LGHNT and CDR2 FRNRAP. Trimming pared 3 bases from V and 2 bases from J, leaving 21 bases between.

The genes are TRBV7-2 and TRBJ2-7; weak D call: TRBD1 (6 bases). The germline gives CDR1 SGHTA, CDR2 FQGNSA. V dropped 4 bases and J dropped 5 bases, with 9 bases sitting between them. CDR3 size: 12 residues. CDR3 sequence: CASSYSGDEQYV. The CDR3 region has the DNA TGTGCCAGCAGCTACTCAGGGGACGAGCAGTACGTC.

CDR3 nucleotides: TGTGCCAGCTCACTAGGGACAGTCTCCTACGAGCAGTACGTC. The encoded protein is CASSLGTVSYEQYV. The rearrangement uses TRBV18 and TRBJ2-7; 7 positions match TRBD1. Looked up from germline, CDR1 is KGHSH and CDR2 is LQKENI. The CDR3 is 14 residues long. Trimming took 4 bases from V and 0 from J; bases not matched to a gene: 3.